Below are 26 T cell receptor beta chains sequenced from a single sample in a study of cytomegalovirus exposure and HLA in healthy donors (dated by TCRdb to 2016 to 2017). The library was prepared using the immunoSEQ multiplex PCR assay. A mixture of 60 forward primers for TCR Vbeta segments and 13 reverse primers for TCR Jbeta segments was used in the multiplex PCR. In TCRdb, the immuneACCESS table is reduced to in-frame sequences with V and J assigned. These tables do not hold every clone; where another copy was compared, an unresolved V gene accounts for under half, and the others remain unexplained. The sample table records about 110,000 clones; 78% of these occur just once. Roughly 1.2% of the sample belongs to the ten largest clones. The specimen was PBMCs. Receptors were obtained from a woman in her twenties or thirties in good health and CMV-seronegative.

The chain employs TRBV5-6 and TRBJ1-5; D remains ambiguous. Germline CDR1 reads SGHDT; CDR2 reads YYEEEE. The CDR3 has 14 residues. V lost 5 bases and J lost 0, with 9 bases in between. CDR3 sequence (DNA): TGTGCCAGCAGTCACCAGTATAGCAATCAGCCCCAGCATTTT. This encodes CASSHQYSNQPQHF.

This chain joins TRBV4-2 and TRBJ2-7; D not certain. The CDR3 has 11 amino acids. Germline CDR1 is LGHNA and CDR2 is YNFKEQ. Trimming cost V 0 bases and J 7 bases, with 4 bases left between them. The CDR3: CASSQEREQYF. The CDR3 DNA reads as TGTGCCAGCAGCCAAGAACGGGAGCAGTACTTC.

The rearrangement links TRBV7-3 to TRBJ2-5; 11 positions match TRBD1. The CDR3 is 13 residues long. V was pared by 6 bases and J by 5 bases, with 2 bases of the junction left unmatched. Germline-derived CDR1 and CDR2 are SGHTA and FQGTGA. The CDR3 DNA is TGTGCCAGCAGTCGGGACAGGGGGGAGACCCAGTACTTC. This encodes CASSRDRGETQYF. Full variable domain (remainder filled in from reference TRBV7-3 and TRBJ2-5): GAGVSQTPSNKVTEKGKYVELRCDPISGHTALYWYRQSLGQGPEFLIYFQGTGAADDSGLPNDRFFAVRPEGSVSTLKIQRTERGDSAVYLCASSRDRGETQYFGPGTRLLVL.

The chain joins TRBV4-1 to TRBJ1-1, with 9 bases matching TRBD1. V lost 11 bases, J lost 0 bases, and 4 bases stayed unmatched. The CDR3 is 13 residues long. CDR1 is MGHRA and CDR2 is YSYEKL in the germline V gene. CDR3 sequence reads: CAGGQGLNTEAFF. CDR3 sequence (DNA): TGCGCCGGGGGACAGGGCTTGAACACTGAAGCTTTCTTT.

V usage is TRBV4-1 and J usage is TRBJ2-7; D is perhaps TRBD2 (5 bases). The CDR3 is 15 amino acids. V gave up 1 base and J gave up 2 bases, with 12 bases separating them. Germline CDR1 MGHRA, CDR2 YSYEKL. In DNA form, the CDR3 reads TGCGCCAGCAGCCAAGCCCCTGCTAGCACCTACGAGCAGTACTTC. The encoded protein is CASSQAPASTYEQYF.

The chain is built from TRBV9 and TRBJ2-7, with D possibly matching TRBD2 (6 bases). This CDR3 has 15 residues. Germline V gene lookup returns CDR1 SGDLS and CDR2 YYNGEE. Trimming cost V 0 bases and J 2 bases, with 12 bases left between them. CDR3 coding DNA: TGTGCCAGCAGCGTAGGTACTAGCCTAACCTACGAGCAGTACTTC. It encodes CASSVGTSLTYEQYF.

The J gene is TRBJ1-3, the V gene TRBV5-1, with D uncertain. CDR3 length: 13 amino acids. The V end lost 4 bases, the J end lost 0 bases, and 5 bases lay between the germline ends. Germline values: CDR1 SGHRS, CDR2 YFSETQ. The CDR3 here is CASSLSSGNTIYF. The CDR3 nucleotides are TGCGCCAGCAGCCTAAGCTCTGGAAACACCATATATTTT.

The chain couples TRBV5-4 to TRBJ2-7; D is undetermined. With 4 bases removed from V and 0 bases from J, the gap between germline ends came to 11 bases. Germline lookup yields CDR1 SGHNT and CDR2 YYREEE (reference sequence). This CDR3 has 14 amino acids. CDR3 region: CASSVEVSSYEQYF. The CDR3 DNA reads TGTGCCAGCAGCGTGGAAGTGAGCTCCTACGAGCAGTACTTC.

J is TRBJ2-7 and V is TRBV29-1, with 9 nucleotides matching TRBD1. Per the germline V gene, CDR1 is SQVTM and CDR2 is ANQGSEA. The ends lost 2 bases at V and 6 bases at J; junction bases unmatched: 14. The CDR3 extends over 16 amino acids. The CDR3 is CSVENLTIDRGCEQYF. For the CDR3, the DNA is TGCAGCGTTGAAAACCTTACCATTGACAGGGGGTGCGAGCAGTACTTC.

The V call is TRBV5-4, the J call TRBJ1-2, with TRBD1 as a possible D gene (5 bases). The V gene's germline CDR1 is SGHNT and CDR2 YYREEE (reference sequence). The CDR3 sequence is 15 residues long. V lost 4 bases and J 3 bases, leaving 16 bases between the germline ends. The CDR3 sequence: CASSAGSGGDYGYTF. The CDR3 bases are TGTGCCAGCAGCGCGGGATCCGGGGGAGACTATGGCTACACCTTC.

This chain links TRBV27 with TRBJ2-1; no clear D. This CDR3 is built from 14 residues. Trimming took off 4 bases at V and 1 base at J, with 8 bases between the two ends. Germline assignment: CDR1 MNHEY and CDR2 SMNVEV (reference sequence). The CDR3: CASSSIESYNEQFF. The CDR3 DNA reads TGTGCCAGCAGTTCAATAGAGTCCTACAATGAGCAGTTCTTC.

The chain has TRBV28 and TRBJ2-7; weak D call: TRBD2 (6 bases). V lost 5 bases, J lost 3 bases, and 17 bases lay in between. CDR1 is MDHEN, CDR2 SYDVKM, per germline. The length of the CDR3 is 15 residues. As DNA, the CDR3 is TGTGCCAGCAGTCTAACGGGCGGGACGTACTACGAGCAGTACTTC. This codes for CASSLTGGTYYEQYF.

This clone was observed a few times. The chain couples TRBV9 to TRBJ1-1, with TRBD1 identical over 8 bases. Germline values: CDR1 SGDLS, CDR2 YYNGEE. After removal of 3 bases from V and 3 bases from J, the junction contained 10 bases not matched to a gene. The length of the CDR3 is 16 residues. CDR3 nucleotide sequence: TGTGCCAGCAGCGCCCGACAGGGGCGGGAATACACTGAAGCTTTCTTT. This codes for CASSARQGREYTEAFF. The entire variable domain, with the rest obtained from reference TRBV9 and TRBJ1-1, is as follows: DSGVTQTPKHLITATGQRVTLRCSPRSGDLSVYWYQQSLDQGLQFLIQYYNGEERAKGNILERFSAQQFPDLHSELNLSSLELGDSALYFCASSARQGREYTEAFFGQGTRLTVV.

This chain uses TRBV6-1 with TRBJ1-5; 7 nucleotides align to TRBD1. This CDR3 contains 15 residues. With V trimmed by 5 bases and J by 5 bases, 9 bases remained unmatched. Germline lookup yields CDR1 MNHNS and CDR2 SASEGT. The CDR3 DNA reads as TGTGCCAGCAGTCCCCGGACAGGTCCCGATCAGCCCCAGCATTTT. Amino acid sequence: CASSPRTGPDQPQHF.

The chain couples TRBV28 to TRBJ2-4; 8 nucleotides line up with TRBD1. The germline V gene encodes CDR1 MDHEN and CDR2 SYDVKM. CDR3 length equals 15 residues. V trimming: 6 bases; J trimming: 0 bases; junction bases outside the gene matches: 4. The CDR3 nucleotides read TGTGCCAGCAGGGGACAGGCACTAGCCAAAAACATTCAGTACTTC. This gives the protein CASRGQALAKNIQYF.

The gene calls are TRBV4-2 and TRBJ2-1; no clear D. CDR3 length: 14 residues. V shed 0 bases and J shed 6 bases, with 9 bases lying between them. Germline-derived CDR1 and CDR2 are LGHNA and YNFKEQ. The CDR3: CASSQDRFGNEQFF. Written as DNA, the CDR3 is TGTGCCAGCAGCCAAGACAGGTTCGGCAATGAGCAGTTCTTC.

Only a few counts were recorded for this clone. The genes are TRBV15 and TRBJ1-1; no definite D call. The V gene lost 0 bases and the J gene lost 3 bases, with 8 bases spanning the gap. CDR1 LNHNV and CDR2 YYDKDF come from the germline V gene (reference sequence). The CDR3 covers 14 residues. CDR3 sequence (DNA): TGTGCCACCAGCAGAGAGGGAGGCGACACTGAAGCTTTCTTT. Translation: CATSREGGDTEAFF.

The V and J genes are TRBV27 and TRBJ2-5, with D tentatively TRBD1 (6 bases). Germline values: CDR1 MNHEY, CDR2 SMNVEV (reference sequence). The CDR3 spans 14 residues. Trimming pared 0 bases from V and 4 bases from J, leaving 9 bases between. The CDR3 is CASSLSSRGETQYF. DNA of the CDR3: TGTGCCAGCAGTTTATCTTCCAGGGGAGAGACCCAGTACTTC.

V gene TRBV27 combines with J gene TRBJ1-1, with D tentatively TRBD1 (6 bases). V was pared by 5 bases and J by 5 bases, with 15 bases between. CDR1 and CDR2 from the germline V gene are MNHEY and SMNVEV (reference sequence). The CDR3 runs 14 residues. Here the CDR3 reads CASSANRVETEAFF. In DNA, the CDR3 is TGTGCCAGCAGTGCTAACAGGGTCGAAACTGAAGCTTTCTTT.

V and J are TRBV5-1 and TRBJ1-3; TRBD1 might be the D (6 bases). The CDR3 has 14 residues. Germline V gives CDR1 SGHRS, CDR2 YFSETQ. The V end was cut by 4 bases, the J end by 2 bases, with 10 bases between. As DNA, the CDR3 is TGCGCCAGCAGCGAGACAGGCGCTGGAAACACCATATATTTT. This translates into CASSETGAGNTIYF. The full variable domain, its missing parts supplied by reference TRBV5-1 and TRBJ1-3, is KAGVTQTPRYLIKTRGQQVTLSCSPISGHRSVSWYQQTPGQGLQFLFEYFSETQRNKGNFPGRFSGRQFSNSRSEMNVSTLELGDSALYLCASSETGAGNTIYFGEGSWLTVV.

The chain employs TRBV4-1 and TRBJ2-5, with unresolved D. Germline V gene sequence: CDR1 MGHRA, CDR2 YSYEKL. The V end lost 3 bases, the J end lost 1 base, and 9 bases lay between the germline ends. This CDR3 is 14 amino acids long. CDR3 bases: TGCGCCAGCAGCCAGGCACAGTTCCAAGAGACCCAGTACTTC. Residues: CASSQAQFQETQYF.

Here the CDR3 DNA reads TGTGCCAGCAAAGATGCGGGCGGGATCCCCTACGAGCAGTACTTC. Protein product: CASKDAGGIPYEQYF. The V gene is TRBV6-5, the J gene TRBJ2-7; possible D gene TRBD2, 6 bases. The ends were cut back, 7 bases at V and 2 bases at J, with 18 bases in the middle. This CDR3 is 15 amino acids long. Per germline, CDR1 MNHEY and CDR2 SVGAGI.

This chain uses TRBV19 with TRBJ1-5; no reliable D call. The germline gives CDR1 LNHDA, CDR2 SQIVND (reference sequence). CDR3 length equals 14 residues. Trimming cost V 2 bases and J 5 bases, with 10 bases left between them. The CDR3 reads CASSINGVHQPQHF. The CDR3 DNA follows: TGTGCCAGTAGTATAAACGGGGTACATCAGCCCCAGCATTTT.

The V gene is TRBV7-9, the J gene TRBJ2-7, with a possible D match to TRBD1 (5 bases). Germline CDR1 is SEHNR and CDR2 is FQNEAQ (reference sequence). There are 12 residues in the CDR3. Trimming left V 5 bases short and J 4 bases short, with 9 bases between. The chain's CDR3 is CASSPDIYEQYF. In DNA, the CDR3 is TGTGCCAGCAGCCCGGACATATACGAGCAGTACTTC.

The gene calls are TRBV6-5 and TRBJ2-7; 10 nucleotides align to TRBD2. Germline V gives CDR1 MNHEY, CDR2 SVGAGI. The CDR3 loop spans 15 amino acids. Trimming took 2 bases from V and 4 from J; bases not matched to a gene: 5. CDR3 region: CASSYGLAGVYEQYF. The CDR3 DNA follows: TGTGCCAGCAGTTACGGCCTAGCGGGAGTGTACGAGCAGTACTTC.

This chain links TRBV5-1 with TRBJ1-1; TRBD1 matches at 8 bases. Trimming took 2 bases from V and 5 from J; bases not matched to a gene: 5. The germline V gene encodes CDR1 SGHRS and CDR2 YFSETQ. This CDR3 is built from 14 residues. CDR3 DNA: TGCGCCAGCAGCTTCAACAGGGGGGAAACTGAAGCTTTCTTT. Its protein product is CASSFNRGETEAFF.